The rows below give T cell receptor beta chains drawn from one sample of a study of breast tumors, draining lymph nodes, adjacent tissues. TCRdb independently ran MiXCR on the multiplex PCR reads; one entry per CDR3 protein. The sample includes approximately 150,000 distinct CDR3 sequences, approximately 32% of them seen just once. The specimen sequenced was axillary lymph node tissue. The source is a female donor with breast cancer. Some clones in this sample may be carry-over from other donors' samples. The CDR3 runs from the conserved cysteine through the conserved F or W. The order of the fields is D gene, clone size, V gene, J gene, CDR3 DNA, CDR3 protein. A D gene is named only where the DNA matches it firmly. Not all rows give a size; the values are once, few, many and, for expanded clones, a class.

NA	NA	TRBV27	TRBJ1-1	TGTGCCAGCAGTTCATACCAAAGGGGGTCTGAAGCTTTCTTT	CASSSYQRGSEAFF
NA	few	TRBV20-1	TRBJ2-2	TGCAGTGCTACTCGAAGGGGGGGGATGACCGGGGAGCTGTTTTTT	CSATRRGGMTGELFF
TRBD1	NA	TRBV29-1	TRBJ1-2	TGCAGCAGTGAGACAGGGAGCTATGGCTACACCTTC	CSSETGSYGYTF
NA	NA	TRBV2	TRBJ2-7	TGTGCCAGCAGGGGAGATCAGGGCTACGAGCAGTACTTC	CASRGDQGYEQYF
TRBD1	many	TRBV7-8	TRBJ1-2	TGTGCCAGCAGTTCGGCTCCGACAGGGGGAAACTATGGCTACACCTTC	CASSSAPTGGNYGYTF
TRBD1	many	TRBV3-1	TRBJ2-3	TGTGCCAGCAGCCATCCAAGCAGGACAGGGCAGTATTTT	CASSHPSRTGQYF
TRBD2	many	TRBV7-2	TRBJ2-1	TGTGCCAGCAGCCTTCAACTAGCGGGGGGGGGAATGCAGTTCTTC	CASSLQLAGGGMQFF
TRBD1	many	TRBV19	TRBJ2-3	TGTGCCAGTAGTGGGGGGACAGTCCAGGGGGCCGATACGCAGTATTTT	CASSGGTVQGADTQYF
TRBD1	many	TRBV5-5	TRBJ1-4	TGTGCCAGCAGCGACCCCCTCGACAGGGCTAACGAAAAACTGTTTTTT	CASSDPLDRANEKLFF
NA	many	TRBV7-9	TRBJ2-1	TGTGCCAGCAGCTTAACGGGGTTTGCTTATATTCGCAATGAGCAGTTCTTC	CASSLTGFAYIRNEQFF
NA	NA	TRBV24-1	TRBJ2-1	TGTGCCACCAGTGCATTAGGGGACAATGAGCAGTTCTTC	CATSALGDNEQFF
NA	many	TRBV15	TRBJ1-3	TGTGCCACCAGCAGCCGCCCCCGGGAGACAGGAAACACCATATATTTT	CATSSRPRETGNTIYF
TRBD1	NA	TRBV7-3	TRBJ1-6	TGTGCCAGCAGCTTGGGGGACAGGGGAACTAATTCACCCCTCCACTTT	CASSLGDRGTNSPLHF
TRBD1	NA	TRBV20-1	TRBJ2-5	TGCAGTGCCCCTAACCAGGGGGCCGAAGAGACCCAGTACTTC	CSAPNQGAEETQYF
NA	NA	TRBV20-1	TRBJ2-1	TGCAGTGCTTGGATAGGGGTGGACAATGAGCAGTTCTTC	CSAWIGVDNEQFF
NA	many	TRBV20-1	TRBJ2-1	TGCAGTGCTAGAGTAGGTGGGGGCTGGCACAATGAGCAGTTCTTC	CSARVGGGWHNEQFF
NA	many	TRBV27	TRBJ1-4	TGTGCCAGCAGTTCCCAGGGGAGAACTAATGAAAAACTGTTTTTT	CASSSQGRTNEKLFF
NA	many	TRBV15	TRBJ1-3	TGTGCCACCAGCAGAGATAGGGGCACTGGAAACACCATATATTTT	CATSRDRGTGNTIYF
NA	many	TRBV3-1	TRBJ1-4	TGTGCCAGCAGTAAGGGGGAAACTAATGAAAAACTGTTTTTT	CASSKGETNEKLFF
NA	many	TRBV6-6	TRBJ2-2	TGTGCCAGCAGACCCCGTTGGGCAAACACCGGGGAGCTGTTTTTT	CASRPRWANTGELFF
NA	many	TRBV15	TRBJ1-4	TGTGCCACCAGCAGACAGGGAATATCTAATGAAAAACTGTTTTTT	CATSRQGISNEKLFF
NA	NA	TRBV28	TRBJ1-5	TGTGCCAGCAGTTTGTACAGGCGAGGCCAGCCCCAGCATTTT	CASSLYRRGQPQHF
NA	many	TRBV30	TRBJ2-5	TGTGCCTGGAGCAAACGGGGGACCCAGTACTTC	CAWSKRGTQYF
NA	NA	TRBV7-2	TRBJ2-2	TGTGCCAGCAGCTTAGGCCCGGAACGACCTACCGGGGAGCTGTTTTTT	CASSLGPERPTGELFF
NA	many	TRBV6-5	TRBJ1-2	TGTGCCAGCAGTCTTTCGGGAGTTTTTCTTAGTGGCTACACCTTC	CASSLSGVFLSGYTF
NA	NA	TRBV20-1	TRBJ2-4	TGCAGTGCTAGAGATAGGACGGGGGGCGCGGTTCAGTACTTC	CSARDRTGGAVQYF
NA	NA	TRBV19	TRBJ2-2	TGTGCCAGTAACTCCCAAGACACGGCACGAACCGGGGAGCTGTTTTTT	CASNSQDTARTGELFF
TRBD1	many	TRBV7-3	TRBJ1-2	TGTGCCAGCAGCTTAACCGTGGGACAGCACTATGGCTACCCCTTC	CASSLTVGQHYGYPF
NA	many	TRBV6-5	TRBJ2-2	TGTGCCAGCAGTACAGGGAACACCGGGGAGCTGTTTTTT	CASSTGNTGELFF
NA	many	TRBV7-8	TRBJ1-2	TGTGCCAGCAGCTTAGGAGGGGAAGGGGGTGGCTACACCTTC	CASSLGGEGGGYTF
NA	many	TRBV20-1	TRBJ1-2	TGCAGTGCTAGAGACAATGGCTACACCTTC	CSARDNGYTF
TRBD1	many	TRBV11-3	TRBJ2-1	TGTGCCAGCAGCCCTCTTCAGGGGGCACCTTCCTACAATGAGCAGTTCTTC	CASSPLQGAPSYNEQFF
TRBD1	NA	TRBV6-6	TRBJ2-2	TGTGCCAGCGAGAAAGACAGGGAATGGAACACCGGGGAGCTGTTTTTT	CASEKDREWNTGELFF
NA	many	TRBV19	TRBJ1-2	TGTGCCAGTAGTAAAGAGATCTCCACACAGGGAGGAGGCTACACCTTC	CASSKEISTQGGGYTF
NA	NA	TRBV29-1	TRBJ1-2	TGCAGCGTCGGGACGGAATATGGCTACACCTTC	CSVGTEYGYTF